These 2 T cell receptor beta chains were sequenced from one sample in a study of T cells in Graves' hyperthyroidism and ophthalmopathy (dated by TCRdb to between 2018 and 2020). Receptor amplification or capture employed multiplex PCR. Data came from an Illumina HiSeq 2000. TCR beta CDR3 regions were amplified from RNA transcripts. A first-round RT-PCR of the TCR CDR3 used the HTBI primer set with the Qiagen OneStep RT-PCR kit. The public reads were run again by TCRdb, first through fastp at Q25 and then through MiXCR, and only productive beta chains were kept. Records with the same CDR3 protein are collapsed into one entry carrying the most frequent genes and DNA. This sample lists around 800,000 distinct CDR3 sequences; roughly 40% were detected once. The leading ten clones occupy around 10% of the sample. Sequencing used blood. The receptor set was obtained from a man younger than 35 with Graves' hyperthyroidism.

This rearrangement joins TRBV12-3 or TRBV12-4 to TRBJ2-2; D remains ambiguous. The CDR3 spans 13 residues. Deletions cut 5 bases from V and 5 bases from J, with 9 bases between. The CDR3 here is CASSPMGTGELFF. The CDR3 DNA reads as TGTGCCAGCAGTCCCATGGGAACCGGGGAGCTGTTTTTT.

The rearrangement uses TRBV25-1 and TRBJ2-5, with D perhaps matching TRBD2 (6 bases). CDR3 length: 13 residues. Germline V lookup: CDR1 MGHDK, CDR2 SYGVNS. V was shortened by 1 base and J by 4 bases, with 7 bases between the two germline ends. Here the CDR3 reads CASSELGGETQYF. The CDR3 DNA reads TGTGCCAGCAGTGAATTGGGAGGAGAGACCCAGTACTTC. The full variable domain, its missing parts supplied by reference TRBV25-1 and TRBJ2-5, is EADIYQTPRYLVIGTGKKITLECSQTMGHDKMYWYQQDPGMELHLIHYSYGVNSTEKGDLSSESTVSRIRTEHFPLTLESARPSHTSQYLCASSELGGETQYFGPGTRLLVL.